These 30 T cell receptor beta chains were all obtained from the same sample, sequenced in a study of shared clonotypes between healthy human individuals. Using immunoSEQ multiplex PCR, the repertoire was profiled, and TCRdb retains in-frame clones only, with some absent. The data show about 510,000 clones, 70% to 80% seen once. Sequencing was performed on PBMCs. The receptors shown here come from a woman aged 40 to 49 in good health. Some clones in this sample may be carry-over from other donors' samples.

CDR3 sequence (DNA): TGCGCCAGCAGCTTCGACAGGAATGAAGCTTTCTTT. Translation gives CASSFDRNEAFF. V gene TRBV5-1 combines with J gene TRBJ1-1; TRBD1 might be the D (6 bases). The V end was cut by 2 bases, the J end by 7 bases, with 9 bases between. Germline-derived CDR1 and CDR2 are SGHRS and YFSETQ. This CDR3 has 12 amino acids.

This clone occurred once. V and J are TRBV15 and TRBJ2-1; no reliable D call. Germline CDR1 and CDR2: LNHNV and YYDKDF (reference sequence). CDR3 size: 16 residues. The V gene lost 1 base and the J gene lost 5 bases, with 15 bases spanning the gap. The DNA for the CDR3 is TGTGCCACCAGCAGAGGGGGATCTGACCGTAACAATGAGCAGTTCTTC. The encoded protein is CATSRGGSDRNNEQFF.

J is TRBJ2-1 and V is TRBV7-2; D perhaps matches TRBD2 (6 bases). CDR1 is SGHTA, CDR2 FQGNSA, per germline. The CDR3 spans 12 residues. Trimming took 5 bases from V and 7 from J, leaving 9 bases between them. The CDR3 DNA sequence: TGTGCCAGCAGCCTGACTAGGAATGAGCAGTTCTTC. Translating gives CASSLTRNEQFF.

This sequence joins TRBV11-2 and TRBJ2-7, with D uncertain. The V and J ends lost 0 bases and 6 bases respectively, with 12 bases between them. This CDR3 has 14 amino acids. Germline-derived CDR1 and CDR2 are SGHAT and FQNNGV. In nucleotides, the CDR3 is TGTGCCAGCAGCTTAGATAATGGGGTGGGCGAGCAGTACTTC. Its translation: CASSLDNGVGEQYF.

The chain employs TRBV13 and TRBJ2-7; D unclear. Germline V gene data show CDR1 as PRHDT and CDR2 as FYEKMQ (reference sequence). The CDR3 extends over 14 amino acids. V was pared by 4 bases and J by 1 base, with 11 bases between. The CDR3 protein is CASSYGRTSYEQYF. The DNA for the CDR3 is TGTGCCAGCAGCTACGGACGTACGTCCTACGAGCAGTACTTC.

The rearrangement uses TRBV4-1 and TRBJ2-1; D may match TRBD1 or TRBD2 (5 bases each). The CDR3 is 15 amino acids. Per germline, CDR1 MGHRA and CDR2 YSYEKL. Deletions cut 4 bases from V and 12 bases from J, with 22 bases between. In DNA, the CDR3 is TGCGCCAGCAGCCTAACGCTAGGGGTTTTAGCGTGGCAGTTCTTC. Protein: CASSLTLGVLAWQFF.

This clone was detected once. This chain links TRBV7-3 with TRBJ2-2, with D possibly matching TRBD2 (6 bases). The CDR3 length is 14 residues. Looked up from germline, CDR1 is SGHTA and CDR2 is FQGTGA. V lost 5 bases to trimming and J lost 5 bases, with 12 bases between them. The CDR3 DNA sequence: TGTGCCAGCAGCCCGGACTACCGTACCGGGGAGCTGTTTTTT. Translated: CASSPDYRTGELFF.

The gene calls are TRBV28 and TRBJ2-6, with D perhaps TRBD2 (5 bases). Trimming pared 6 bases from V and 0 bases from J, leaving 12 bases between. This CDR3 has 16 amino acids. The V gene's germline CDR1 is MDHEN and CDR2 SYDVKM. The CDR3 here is CASRGVLLSGANVLTF. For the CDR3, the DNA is TGTGCCAGCAGGGGAGTGCTCCTCTCTGGGGCCAACGTCCTGACTTTC.

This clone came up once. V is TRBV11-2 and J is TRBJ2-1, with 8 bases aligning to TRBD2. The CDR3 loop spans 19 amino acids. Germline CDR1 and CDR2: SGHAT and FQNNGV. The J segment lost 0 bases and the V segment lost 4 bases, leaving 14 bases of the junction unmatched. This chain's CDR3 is CASSYTSGGLKSSYNEQFF. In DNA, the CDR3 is TGTGCCAGCAGCTATACTAGCGGAGGACTAAAGAGCTCCTACAATGAGCAGTTCTTC.

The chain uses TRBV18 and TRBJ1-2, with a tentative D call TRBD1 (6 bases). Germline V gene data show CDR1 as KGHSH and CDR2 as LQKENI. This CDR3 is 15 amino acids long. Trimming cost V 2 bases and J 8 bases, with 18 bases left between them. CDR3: CASSPRGEGDGGYTF. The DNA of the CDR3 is TGTGCCAGCTCACCAAGGGGAGAGGGGGACGGAGGCTACACCTTC.

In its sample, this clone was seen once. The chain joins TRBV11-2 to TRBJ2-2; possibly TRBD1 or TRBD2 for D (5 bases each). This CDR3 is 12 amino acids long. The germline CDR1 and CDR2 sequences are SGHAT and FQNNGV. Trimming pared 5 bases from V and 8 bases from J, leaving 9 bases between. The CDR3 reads CASSRWGGELFF. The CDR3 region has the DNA TGTGCCAGCAGCCGTTGGGGGGGGGAGCTGTTTTTT.

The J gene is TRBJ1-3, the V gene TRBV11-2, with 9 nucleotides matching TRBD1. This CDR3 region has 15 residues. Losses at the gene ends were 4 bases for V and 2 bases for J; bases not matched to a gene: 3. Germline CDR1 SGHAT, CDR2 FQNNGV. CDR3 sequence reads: CASSSRTGAGNTIYF. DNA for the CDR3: TGTGCCAGCAGCTCTCGGACAGGGGCTGGAAACACCATATATTTT.

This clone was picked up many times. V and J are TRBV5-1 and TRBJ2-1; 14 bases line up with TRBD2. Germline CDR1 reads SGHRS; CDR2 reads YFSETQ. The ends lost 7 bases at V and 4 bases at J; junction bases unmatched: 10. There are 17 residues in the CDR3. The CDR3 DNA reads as TGCGCCAGCTCACGGACTAGCGGGAGGCCCTTATACAATGAGCAGTTCTTC. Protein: CASSRTSGRPLYNEQFF.

The DNA for the CDR3 is TGTGCCAGCAGTGAAGCGGGGGGACTAGCGGGAGGGATGCAGTTCTTC. It is translated as CASSEAGGLAGGMQFF. The chain recombines TRBV6-1 with TRBJ2-1, with 16 bases fitting TRBD2. With V trimmed by 0 bases and J by 12 bases, 5 bases remained unmatched. The germline V gene has CDR1 MNHNS and CDR2 SASEGT. CDR3 size: 16 residues.

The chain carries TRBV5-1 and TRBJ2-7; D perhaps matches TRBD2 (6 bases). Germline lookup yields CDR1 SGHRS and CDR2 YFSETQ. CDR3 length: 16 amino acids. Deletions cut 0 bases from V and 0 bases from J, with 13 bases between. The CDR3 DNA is TGCGCCAGCAGCTTGGGCCCCGAGACTAGCTCCTACGAGCAGTACTTC. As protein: CASSLGPETSSYEQYF. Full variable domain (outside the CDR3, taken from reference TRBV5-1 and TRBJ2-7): KAGVTQTPRYLIKTRGQQVTLSCSPISGHRSVSWYQQTPGQGLQFLFEYFSETQRNKGNFPGRFSGRQFSNSRSEMNVSTLELGDSALYLCASSLGPETSSYEQYFGPGTRLTVT.

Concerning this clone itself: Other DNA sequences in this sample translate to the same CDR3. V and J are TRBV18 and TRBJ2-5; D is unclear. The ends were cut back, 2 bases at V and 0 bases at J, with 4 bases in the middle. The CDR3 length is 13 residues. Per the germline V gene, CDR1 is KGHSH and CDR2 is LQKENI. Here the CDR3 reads CASSPGNQETQYF. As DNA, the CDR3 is TGTGCCAGCTCACCAGGGAACCAAGAGACCCAGTACTTC.

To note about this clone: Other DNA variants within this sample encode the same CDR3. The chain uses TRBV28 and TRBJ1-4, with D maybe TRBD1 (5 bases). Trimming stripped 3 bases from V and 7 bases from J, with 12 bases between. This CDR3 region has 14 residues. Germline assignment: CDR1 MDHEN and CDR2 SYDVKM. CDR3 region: CASSLGGAGEKLFF. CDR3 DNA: TGTGCCAGCAGTTTGGGAGGGGCGGGTGAAAAACTGTTTTTT. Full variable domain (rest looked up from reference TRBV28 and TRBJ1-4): DVKVTQSSRYLVKRTGEKVFLECVQDMDHENMFWYRQDPGLGLRLIYFSYDVKMKEKGDIPEGYSVSREKKERFSLILESASTNQTSMYLCASSLGGAGEKLFFGSGTQLSVL.

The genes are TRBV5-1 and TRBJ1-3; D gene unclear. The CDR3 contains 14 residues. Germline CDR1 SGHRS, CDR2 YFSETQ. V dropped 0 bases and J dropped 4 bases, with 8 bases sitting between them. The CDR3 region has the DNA TGCGCCAGCAGCTTGGGAAGCCCGGGAAACACCATATATTTT. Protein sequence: CASSLGSPGNTIYF.

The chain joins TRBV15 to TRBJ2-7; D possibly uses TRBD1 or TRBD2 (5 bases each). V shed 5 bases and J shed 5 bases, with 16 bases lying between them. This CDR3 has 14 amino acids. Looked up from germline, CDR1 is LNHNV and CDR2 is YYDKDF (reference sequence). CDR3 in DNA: TGTGCCACCAGCCCGCTCAGCCGGGGCCACGAGCAGTACTTC. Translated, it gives CATSPLSRGHEQYF.

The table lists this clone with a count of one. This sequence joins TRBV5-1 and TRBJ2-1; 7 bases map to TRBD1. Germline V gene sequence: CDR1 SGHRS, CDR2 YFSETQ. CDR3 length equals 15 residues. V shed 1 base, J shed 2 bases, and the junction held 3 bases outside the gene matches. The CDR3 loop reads CASSLRGQTYNEQFF. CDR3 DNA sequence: TGCGCCAGCAGCTTGCGGGGACAGACCTACAATGAGCAGTTCTTC.

CDR3 sequence reads: CASSRGQGGQTQYF. The CDR3 DNA is TGTGCCAGCAGCCGGGGACAGGGGGGGCAGACCCAGTACTTC. This sequence joins TRBV7-2 and TRBJ2-5; 11 bases agree with TRBD1. The CDR3 extends over 14 amino acids. The V and J ends lost 5 bases and 6 bases, in that order; junction bases with no gene match: 5. CDR1 and CDR2 (germline): SGHTA, FQGNSA.

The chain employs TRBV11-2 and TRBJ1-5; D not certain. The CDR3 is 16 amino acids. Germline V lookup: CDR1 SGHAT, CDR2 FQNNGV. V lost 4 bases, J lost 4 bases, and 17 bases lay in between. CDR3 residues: CASSSSVWRPNQPQHF. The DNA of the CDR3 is TGTGCCAGCAGCTCATCCGTGTGGCGGCCTAATCAGCCCCAGCATTTT.

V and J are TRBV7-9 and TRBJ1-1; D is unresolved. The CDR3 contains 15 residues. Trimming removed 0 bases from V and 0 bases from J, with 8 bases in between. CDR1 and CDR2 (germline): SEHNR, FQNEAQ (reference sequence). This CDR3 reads CASSLAPGMNTEAFF. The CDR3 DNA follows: TGTGCCAGCAGCTTAGCACCGGGAATGAACACTGAAGCTTTCTTT.

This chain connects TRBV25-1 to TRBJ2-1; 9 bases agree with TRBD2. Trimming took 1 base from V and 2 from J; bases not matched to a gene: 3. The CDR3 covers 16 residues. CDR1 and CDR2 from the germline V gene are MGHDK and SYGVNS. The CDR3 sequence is CASSESSSGTYNEQFF. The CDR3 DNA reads TGTGCCAGCAGTGAATCTTCTAGCGGGACCTACAATGAGCAGTTCTTC.

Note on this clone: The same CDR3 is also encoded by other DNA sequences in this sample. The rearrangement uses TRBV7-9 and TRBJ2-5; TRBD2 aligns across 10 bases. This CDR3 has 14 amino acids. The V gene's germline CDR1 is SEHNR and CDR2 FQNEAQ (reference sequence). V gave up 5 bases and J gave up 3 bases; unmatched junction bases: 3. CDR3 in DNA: TGTGCCAGCAGCCTAGGACTAGCGGAAGAGACCCAGTACTTC. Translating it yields CASSLGLAEETQYF.

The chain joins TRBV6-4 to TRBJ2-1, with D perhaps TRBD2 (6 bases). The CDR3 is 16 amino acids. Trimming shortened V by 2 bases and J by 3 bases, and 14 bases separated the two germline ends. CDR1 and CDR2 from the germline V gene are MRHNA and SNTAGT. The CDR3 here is CASSDGSGVGYNEQFF. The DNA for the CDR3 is TGTGCCAGCAGTGACGGATCGGGAGTAGGCTACAATGAGCAGTTCTTC.

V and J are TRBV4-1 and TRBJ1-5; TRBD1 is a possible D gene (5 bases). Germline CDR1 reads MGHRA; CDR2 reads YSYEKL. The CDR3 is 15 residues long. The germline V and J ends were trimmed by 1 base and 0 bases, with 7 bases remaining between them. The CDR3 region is CASSQGQLSNQPQHF. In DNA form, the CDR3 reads TGCGCCAGCAGCCAAGGACAGCTTAGCAATCAGCCCCAGCATTTT.

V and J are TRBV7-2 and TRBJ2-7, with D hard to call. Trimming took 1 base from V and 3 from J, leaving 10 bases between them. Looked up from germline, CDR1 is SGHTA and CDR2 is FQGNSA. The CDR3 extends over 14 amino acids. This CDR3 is CASSLDFQSYEQYF. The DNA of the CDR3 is TGTGCCAGCAGCTTAGACTTCCAGAGCTACGAGCAGTACTTC.

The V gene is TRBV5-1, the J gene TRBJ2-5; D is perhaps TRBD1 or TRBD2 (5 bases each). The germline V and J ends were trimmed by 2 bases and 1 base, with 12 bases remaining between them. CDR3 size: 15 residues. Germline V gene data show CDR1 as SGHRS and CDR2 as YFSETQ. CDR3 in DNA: TGCGCCAGCAGCTTTGGCCGGGACCGCCAAGAGACCCAGTACTTC. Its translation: CASSFGRDRQETQYF.

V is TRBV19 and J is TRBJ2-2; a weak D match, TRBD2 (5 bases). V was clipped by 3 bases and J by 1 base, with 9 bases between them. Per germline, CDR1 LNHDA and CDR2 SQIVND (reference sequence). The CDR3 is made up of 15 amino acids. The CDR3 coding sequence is TGTGCCAGTAGTATCTCTCGGGGGAACACCGGGGAGCTGTTTTTT. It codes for CASSISRGNTGELFF.